These 22 T cell receptor beta chains were all obtained from the same sample, sequenced in a study of blood T cell repertoires in COVID-19. Measured with immunoSEQ multiplex PCR; TCRdb has only the in-frame clones, and not every one. The table shows 6,000 to 8,500 clones, with about 83% occurring only once. The material sequenced was peripheral blood. Receptor source: a woman aged 60-75 years with active COVID-19.

With respect to this clone: At one end the junction does not follow the germline gene, possibly because of a read error. The gene calls are TRBV3-1 (or the pseudogene TRBV3-2) and TRBJ2-6; the match to TRBD1 covers 7 bases. From germline, CDR1 is LGHDT and CDR2 YNNKEL (reference sequence). The CDR3 length is 19 residues. DNA of the CDR3: TGTGCCAGCAGCGAAGAGGTCGGACAGGCGCTCCCTGGGGCCAACGTCCTGACTTTC. This encodes CASSEEVGQALPGANVLTF.

The rearrangement joins TRBV15 to TRBJ2-7; weak D call: TRBD1 (5 bases). In germline, CDR1 is LNHNV, CDR2 YYDKDF (reference sequence). CDR3 size: 13 residues. V gave up 1 base and J gave up 3 bases, with 7 bases separating them. CDR3 bases: TGTGCCACCAGCAGAGCTACAGGCTACGAGCAGTACTTC. It encodes CATSRATGYEQYF. The full variable domain, in which reference TRBV15 and TRBJ2-7 provide the parts outside the CDR3, is DAMVIQNPRYQVTQFGKPVTLSCSQTLNHNVMYWYQQKSSQAPKLLFHYYDKDFNNEADTPDNFQSRRPNTSFCFLDIRSPGLGDTAMYLCATSRATGYEQYFGPGTRLTVT.

V gene TRBV5-1 combines with J gene TRBJ2-3; 11 bases match TRBD2. The length of the CDR3 is 16 residues. Per the germline V gene, CDR1 is SGHRS and CDR2 is YFSETQ. V lost 4 bases to trimming and J lost 2 bases; unmatched junction nucleotides: 6. CDR3 residues: CASSPGTSGNTDTQYF. The CDR3, as DNA: TGCGCCAGCAGCCCGGGGACTAGCGGAAACACAGATACGCAGTATTTT.

The gene calls are TRBV6-5 and TRBJ2-1, with 8 bases lining up with TRBD2. The germline V gene encodes CDR1 MNHEY and CDR2 SVGAGI. The length of the CDR3 is 16 residues. Unmatched junction bases numbered 7, after V lost 2 bases and J lost 4 bases. The CDR3 loop is CASSYLGGGKYNEQFF. Written as DNA, the CDR3 is TGTGCCAGCAGTTACCTCGGCGGGGGGAAGTACAATGAGCAGTTCTTC.

The gene calls are TRBV27 and TRBJ2-7; 7 positions agree with TRBD1. The CDR3 runs 13 residues. V shed 6 bases and J 3 bases; nucleotides not matched to a gene: 5. Germline loops: CDR1 MNHEY, CDR2 SMNVEV (reference sequence). The CDR3 region has the DNA TGTGCCAGCAGCCCGGGGACAGTCTACGAGCAGTACTTC. Its translation is CASSPGTVYEQYF.

The chain carries TRBV5-1 and TRBJ2-2; possible D gene TRBD1, 5 bases. The CDR3 contains 13 residues. The germline V gene has CDR1 SGHRS and CDR2 YFSETQ. V was trimmed by 6 bases and J by 5 bases, leaving 11 bases between them. The CDR3 nucleotides read TGCGCCAGCACGCAGGGAAGTACCGGGGAGCTGTTTTTT. This translates into CASTQGSTGELFF. The complete variable domain, with remaining parts taken from reference TRBV5-1 and TRBJ2-2, reads KAGVTQTPRYLIKTRGQQVTLSCSPISGHRSVSWYQQTPGQGLQFLFEYFSETQRNKGNFPGRFSGRQFSNSRSEMNVSTLELGDSALYLCASTQGSTGELFFGEGSRLTVL.

With respect to this clone: The same CDR3 arises from other DNA sequences in this sample as well. As DNA, the CDR3 is TGTGCCAGCAGCTTGGGGACAGGGAGATTAAACTATGGCTACACCTTC. It encodes CASSLGTGRLNYGYTF. The V gene is TRBV5-8, the J gene TRBJ1-2; 8 nucleotides align to TRBD1. CDR1 and CDR2 from the germline V gene are SGHTS and YDEGEE. The CDR3 spans 16 residues. V shed 0 bases and J 2 bases; nucleotides not matched to a gene: 6.

The DNA for the CDR3 is TGTGCCTGGAGTGGATCCTTCGGGGGGGAGCTGTTTTTT. Protein: CAWSGSFGGELFF. The V call is TRBV30, the J call TRBJ2-2, with D hard to call. V lost 1 base and J 8 bases, leaving 11 bases between the germline ends. From germline, CDR1 is GTSNPN and CDR2 SVGIG (reference sequence). The CDR3 runs 13 residues.

This chain joins TRBV5-5 and TRBJ1-1; 7 positions agree with TRBD1. The trim removed 4 bases at V and 13 bases at J, leaving 13 bases unmatched. Per the germline V gene, CDR1 is SGHKS and CDR2 is YYEKEE (reference sequence). The CDR3 has 13 amino acids. The CDR3, as DNA: TGTGCCAGCAGCCCGGGACAGAAACAGGCAGGTTTCTTT. Protein product: CASSPGQKQAGFF.

V usage is TRBV30 and J usage is TRBJ1-1; D gene ambiguous. Germline lookup yields CDR1 GTSNPN and CDR2 SVGIG (reference sequence). Trimming pared 3 bases from V and 10 bases from J, leaving 12 bases between. The CDR3 is 11 amino acids. CDR3 sequence: CAWRIVGAAFF. The CDR3 DNA is TGTGCCTGGAGGATCGTGGGAGCAGCTTTCTTT.

The chain employs TRBV15 and TRBJ1-1; D might be TRBD1 (5 bases). Germline CDR1 reads LNHNV; CDR2 reads YYDKDF (reference sequence). Trimming removed 6 bases from V and 7 bases from J, with 18 bases in between. This CDR3 is 14 amino acids long. CDR3 in amino acids: CATRGGGMSGEAFF. The CDR3 DNA follows: TGTGCCACCAGGGGGGGTGGCATGTCGGGTGAAGCTTTCTTT.

This chain connects TRBV7-9 to TRBJ2-2; 7 nucleotides agree with TRBD1. Germline V CDR1 and CDR2: SEHNR, FQNEAQ (reference sequence). The CDR3 is 14 residues long. The V and J ends lost 10 bases and 6 bases, in that order; junction bases with no gene match: 11. This CDR3 is CANQRQGSAGELFF. The CDR3 DNA sequence: TGTGCCAACCAAAGACAGGGATCTGCCGGGGAGCTGTTTTTT.

The chain carries TRBV2 and TRBJ2-5; 9 bases match TRBD2. The germline V gene has CDR1 SNHLY and CDR2 FYNNEI. This CDR3 has 16 amino acids. V lost 4 bases to trimming and J lost 5 bases; unmatched junction nucleotides: 11. The CDR3 nucleotides are TGTGCCAGCAGTGCCCCCGCGCGGGGGGGCGGGGAGACCCAGTACTTC. Encoded protein: CASSAPARGGGETQYF.

This clone appeared a single time. The chain uses TRBV2 and TRBJ1-6; tentatively, D is TRBD1 (5 bases). Germline loops: CDR1 SNHLY, CDR2 FYNNEI. The CDR3 loop spans 15 amino acids. V lost 4 bases and J lost 3, with 10 bases in between. The CDR3 bases are TGTGCCAGCAGTGTTAGACAGATCTATAATTCACCCCTCCACTTT. Translated: CASSVRQIYNSPLHF.

This clone was recorded a few times. V and J are TRBV28 and TRBJ2-3, with 7 nucleotides matching TRBD2. The ends lost 5 bases at V and 2 bases at J; junction bases unmatched: 13. The CDR3 loop spans 17 amino acids. Per germline, CDR1 MDHEN and CDR2 SYDVKM. Here the CDR3 reads CASSPTRGGGYTDTQYF. CDR3 DNA sequence: TGTGCCAGCAGTCCCACCCGGGGCGGGGGATACACAGATACGCAGTATTTT.

The chain employs TRBV4-1 and TRBJ1-1; TRBD1 aligns across 10 bases. Germline V gives CDR1 MGHRA, CDR2 YSYEKL. Germline trimming cut 10 bases from V and 6 bases from J; bases unmatched to any gene: 8. CDR3 size: 13 residues. CDR3 DNA sequence: TGCGCCACCCCGGGACAGGGGCCCCCTGAAGCTTTCTTT. Its protein product is CATPGQGPPEAFF.

The chain has TRBV15 and TRBJ2-7; D is undetermined. CDR1 and CDR2 from the germline V gene are LNHNV and YYDKDF (reference sequence). This CDR3 has 13 amino acids. With 0 bases removed from V and 4 bases from J, the gap between germline ends came to 7 bases. The CDR3 DNA follows: TGTGCCACCAGCAGAGACCTAGGATACGAGCAGTACTTC. Residues: CATSRDLGYEQYF. The variable domain in full, completed from reference TRBV15 and TRBJ2-7, reads DAMVIQNPRYQVTQFGKPVTLSCSQTLNHNVMYWYQQKSSQAPKLLFHYYDKDFNNEADTPDNFQSRRPNTSFCFLDIRSPGLGDTAMYLCATSRDLGYEQYFGPGTRLTVT.

This rearrangement joins TRBV27 to TRBJ1-1; weak D call: TRBD1 (6 bases). V was cut by 3 bases and J by 4 bases, with 9 bases left in between. From germline, CDR1 is MNHEY and CDR2 SMNVEV (reference sequence). This CDR3 region has 13 residues. CDR3 region: CASSFTGTTEAFF. The CDR3 DNA sequence: TGTGCCAGCAGTTTTACAGGGACCACTGAAGCTTTCTTT.

The V call is TRBV12-3 or TRBV12-4, the J call TRBJ1-2; the D is unclear. The CDR3 is 11 residues long. Trimming shortened V by 10 bases and J by 7 bases, and 13 bases separated the two germline ends. The CDR3 sequence is CATTQASGYTF. For the CDR3, the DNA is TGTGCCACCACTCAGGCCTCTGGCTACACCTTC.

This chain uses TRBV6-5 with TRBJ2-5, with TRBD2 as a possible D gene (6 bases). This CDR3 has 13 amino acids. Germline lookup yields CDR1 MNHEY and CDR2 SVGAGI. V lost 4 bases and J lost 5, with 11 bases in between. The CDR3, as DNA: TGTGCCAGCAGTTGGGACTCTATGGAGACCCAGTACTTC. Translation gives CASSWDSMETQYF.

The V gene is TRBV6-5, the J gene TRBJ1-1; the D gene is possibly TRBD1 (5 bases). The germline V gene encodes CDR1 MNHEY and CDR2 SVGAGI. Trimming removed 3 bases from V and 7 bases from J, with 12 bases in between. This CDR3 has 13 residues. CDR3 loop: CASSYSGVGEAFF. As DNA, the CDR3 is TGTGCCAGCAGTTATTCGGGGGTTGGTGAAGCTTTCTTT.

This chain uses TRBV18 with TRBJ1-2, with D possibly being TRBD1 (6 bases). The germline V gene encodes CDR1 KGHSH and CDR2 LQKENI. Trimming removed 3 bases at V and 2 bases at J, with 10 bases between. The CDR3 sequence is 14 residues long. CDR3 loop: CASSPGRGNYGYTF. DNA of the CDR3: TGTGCCAGCTCACCGGGCAGGGGAAACTATGGCTACACCTTC.